The 5 T cell receptor beta chains given below trace back to one sample, sequenced in a study of blood T cell repertoires in COVID-19. Measured with immunoSEQ multiplex PCR; TCRdb has only the in-frame clones, and not every one. The sample includes roughly 200,000 clones, less than 85% of them seen just once. The sample consisted of peripheral blood. The receptors come from a man between 50 and 59 years old who had recovered from COVID-19.

V usage is TRBV27 and J usage is TRBJ1-1; the match to TRBD1 covers 8 bases. This CDR3 has 13 residues. J gave up 5 bases and V 6 bases, and 5 bases lay outside the gene matches. Germline CDR1 MNHEY, CDR2 SMNVEV (reference sequence). The CDR3 loop is CASRPRGPTEAFF. The CDR3 coding sequence is TGTGCCAGCAGGCCCAGGGGGCCAACTGAAGCTTTCTTT.

The chain is built from TRBV9 and TRBJ1-1; TRBD1 matches 8 bases. The germline gives CDR1 SGDLS, CDR2 YYNGEE. V trimming: 3 bases; J trimming: 5 bases; junction bases outside the gene matches: 6. This CDR3 comprises 14 residues. CDR3 residues: CASSGQGSGTEAFF. DNA of the CDR3: TGTGCCAGCAGCGGACAGGGGTCTGGGACTGAAGCTTTCTTT.

The chain uses TRBV19 and TRBJ1-2; D unclear. V was cut by 5 bases and J by 8 bases, with 15 bases left in between. Per the germline V gene, CDR1 is LNHDA and CDR2 is SQIVND (reference sequence). The CDR3 is made up of 13 amino acids. CDR3 residues: CASSFTPLEGYTF. The CDR3 DNA is TGTGCCAGTAGTTTCACCCCCTTGGAGGGCTACACCTTC.

The rearrangement links TRBV29-1 to TRBJ2-7, with D uncertain. The V and J ends lost 1 base and 0 bases respectively, with 4 bases between them. The CDR3 length is 12 residues. In germline, CDR1 is SQVTM, CDR2 ANQGSEA. The CDR3 sequence is CSVEVNSYEQYF. In DNA form, the CDR3 reads TGCAGCGTTGAAGTTAACTCCTACGAGCAGTACTTC.

This clone has a single count. The chain couples TRBV6-5 to TRBJ2-5; TRBD2 agrees at 7 bases. The germline gives CDR1 MNHEY, CDR2 SVGAGI. The CDR3 loop spans 13 amino acids. The ends lost 8 bases at V and 4 bases at J; junction bases unmatched: 7. CDR3 nucleotides: TGTGCCAGCCGTTGGGCGGGAGCAGAGACCCAGTACTTC. Translation: CASRWAGAETQYF.